This entry concerns a single T cell receptor (beta chain). Antigen specificity is unknown. This entry belongs to a study of a mutant IDH1 vaccine in newly diagnosed glioma. Overall study context: The study started vaccination 4-6 weeks after radiotherapy alone, or with temozolomide cycles. Treated patients were around 62% male, about 38% female, mean age approximately 42 years. Standard pretreatment was either radiotherapy, temozolomide, or, for most, radiochemotherapy with temozolomide. Study conclusions and caveats: Whatever changes occurred in top peripheral T cell clonotypes seemed unrelated to pseudoprogression.

This CDR3 has 14 residues. Germline V gene sequence: CDR1 SNHLY, CDR2 FYNNEI. The V end was cut by 6 bases, the J end by 0 bases, with 9 bases between. Time point of the sample: week 35, safety follow-up. A 20-mer mutant IDH1 peptide at 300 ug was injected subcutaneously with topical imiquimod. Produced via immunoSEQ multiplex PCR; TCRdb's table is partial and in-frame only. The sample has about 48,000 clones, around 80% seen once. The sample consisted of PBMCs, taken from a glioma patient whose treatment included an IDH1 peptide vaccine. This clonotype originated in a man aged 40-49 years with glioma. The chain uses TRBV2 and TRBJ2-1; a possible D gene is TRBD2 (5 bases). CDR3 in DNA: TGTGCCAGCAGGGGAGCTAGCTCCTACAATGAGCAGTTCTTC. As protein: CASRGASSYNEQFF.